This record covers a single T cell receptor (beta chain). What it recognizes is unknown. The sample comes from a study of blood T cells in healthy people across ages. Study outcomes and limitations: The study found TCR beta diversity correlated strongly with naive T cell percentage.

Isolation per sample recovered at least 6 million PBMCs. Germline CDR1 is MNHEY and CDR2 is SVGAGI. The V gene lost 5 bases and the J gene lost 10 bases, with 13 bases spanning the gap. The CDR3 loop spans 12 amino acids. With a J-beta primer mix and a sample-barcoded 5' primer, a second PCR ran about 7 to 12 cycles. Each cDNA molecule received a tag from a template-switch adaptor that had 12 random nucleotides. TCRdb called the 5' RACE reads again in MiXCR, with one record for every CDR3 protein. The table has about 780,000 distinct CDR3 sequences, 35% to 60% seen once. The TCR comes from a man aged 80 or over in good health. The specimen was blood. The V and J genes are TRBV6-5 and TRBJ2-3; D unresolved. The chain's CDR3 is CASSDPPDAQYF. The CDR3 DNA sequence: TGTGCCAGCAGTGACCCCCCAGACGCGCAGTATTTT.